This T cell receptor beta chain was captured by sequencing in a study of blood T cell repertoires in COVID-19. The V end was cut by 2 bases, the J end by 2 bases, with 15 bases between. The CDR3 has 16 amino acids. Germline V gene lookup returns CDR1 MGHRA and CDR2 YSYEKL. In the authors' methods: Reference gene primer amplification yielded estimated nucleated cell counts. The assay was immunoSEQ multiplex PCR, and TCRdb's table has in-frame clones only and misses some. The DNA was the basis for D and trimming; V, J and clone size are from that table. The sample includes roughly 180,000 clones, roughly 83% of them seen just once.

Source material: PBMCs or T cells enriched from blood (not recorded which). The sequence was obtained from a woman in her forties or fifties who had recovered from COVID-19. The genes are TRBV4-1 and TRBJ1-2; D might be TRBD1 (6 bases). As DNA, the CDR3 is TGCGCCAGCAGCCAACATACAGGGACAATAAACTATGGCTACACCTTC. This codes for CASSQHTGTINYGYTF.